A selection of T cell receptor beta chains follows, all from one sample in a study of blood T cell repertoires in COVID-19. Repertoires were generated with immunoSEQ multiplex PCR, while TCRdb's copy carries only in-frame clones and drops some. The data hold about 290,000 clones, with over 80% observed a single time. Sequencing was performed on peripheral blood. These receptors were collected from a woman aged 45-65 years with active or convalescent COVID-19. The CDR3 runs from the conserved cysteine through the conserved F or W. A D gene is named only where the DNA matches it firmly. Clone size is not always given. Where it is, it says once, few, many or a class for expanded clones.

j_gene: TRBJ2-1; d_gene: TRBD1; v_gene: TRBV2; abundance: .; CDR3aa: CASIETGFYNEQFF; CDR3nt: TGTGCCAGCATTGAGACAGGGTTCTACAATGAGCAGTTCTTC
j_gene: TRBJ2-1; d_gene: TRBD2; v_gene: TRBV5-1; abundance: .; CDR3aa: CASSLGTSGNYYNEQFF; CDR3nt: TGCGCCAGCAGCTTGGGTACTAGCGGGAACTATTACAATGAGCAGTTCTTC
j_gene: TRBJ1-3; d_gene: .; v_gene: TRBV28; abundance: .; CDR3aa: CASSLRPGLNSGNTIYF; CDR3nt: TGTGCCAGCAGTTTGCGCCCCGGACTGAACTCTGGAAACACCATATATTTT
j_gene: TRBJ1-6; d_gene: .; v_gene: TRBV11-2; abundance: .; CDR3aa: CASSLGSGSPLHF; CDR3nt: TGTGCCAGCAGCTTAGGTTCGGGTTCACCCCTCCACTTT
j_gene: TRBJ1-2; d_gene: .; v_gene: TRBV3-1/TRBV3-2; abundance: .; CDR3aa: CASSQIQGGHTF; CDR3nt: TGTGCCAGCAGCCAAATTCAGGGAGGACACACCTTC
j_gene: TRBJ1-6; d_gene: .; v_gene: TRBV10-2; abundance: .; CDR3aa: CASSETGGESPLHF; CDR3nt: TGCGCCAGCAGTGAGACAGGCGGAGAATCACCCCTCCACTTT
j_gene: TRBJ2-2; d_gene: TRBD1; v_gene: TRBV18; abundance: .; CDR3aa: CASSPLQGASGELFF; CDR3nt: TGTGCCAGCTCACCACTCCAGGGGGCGTCCGGGGAGCTGTTTTTT
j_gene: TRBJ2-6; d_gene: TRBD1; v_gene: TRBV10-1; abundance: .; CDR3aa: CASSSGTGAPGANVLTF; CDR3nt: TGCGCCAGCAGCTCCGGGACAGGGGCGCCCGGGGCCAACGTCCTGACTTTC
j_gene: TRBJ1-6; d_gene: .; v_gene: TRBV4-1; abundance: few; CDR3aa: CASSNGPPGNSYNSPLHF; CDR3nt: TGCGCCAGCAGCAACGGACCGCCGGGAAACTCCTATAATTCACCCCTCCACTTT
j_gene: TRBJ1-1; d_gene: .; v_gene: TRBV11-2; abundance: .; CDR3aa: CASSLVFGDHTEAFF; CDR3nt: TGTGCCAGCAGCTTAGTCTTCGGAGACCACACTGAAGCTTTCTTT
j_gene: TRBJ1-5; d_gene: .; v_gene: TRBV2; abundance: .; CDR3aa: CASSFTGLQPQHF; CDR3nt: TGTGCCAGCAGTTTTACAGGGCTCCAGCCCCAGCATTTT
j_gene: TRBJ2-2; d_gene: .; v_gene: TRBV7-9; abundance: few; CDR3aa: CASTPAGGRTGELFF; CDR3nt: TGTGCCAGCACCCCGGCAGGGGGGCGGACCGGGGAGCTGTTTTTT
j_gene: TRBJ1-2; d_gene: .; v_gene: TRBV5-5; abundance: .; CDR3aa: CASSFQGMGLYQYTF; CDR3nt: TGTGCCAGCAGCTTTCAGGGGATGGGTCTCTACCAGTACACCTTC
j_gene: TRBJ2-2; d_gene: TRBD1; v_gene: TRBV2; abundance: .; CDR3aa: CASRADRGLSSGELFF; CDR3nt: TGTGCCAGCAGAGCCGACAGGGGGCTTTCATCCGGGGAGCTGTTTTTT
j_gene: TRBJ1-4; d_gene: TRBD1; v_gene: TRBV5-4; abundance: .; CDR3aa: CASSTGTGSNEKLFF; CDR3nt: TGTGCCAGCAGCACTGGGACAGGTTCTAATGAAAAACTGTTTTTT
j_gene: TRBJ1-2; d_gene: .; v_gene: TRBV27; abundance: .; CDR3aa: CASSPRGQRYNYGYTF; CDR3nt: TGTGCCAGCAGCCCGCGAGGACAGAGATACAACTATGGCTACACCTTC
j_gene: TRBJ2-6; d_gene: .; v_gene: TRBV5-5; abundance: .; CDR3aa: CASSLAGVSGANVLTF; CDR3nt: TGTGCCAGCAGCTTGGCGGGGGTCTCTGGGGCCAACGTCCTGACTTTC
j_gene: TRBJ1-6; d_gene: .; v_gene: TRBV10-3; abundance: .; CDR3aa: CAISESTGNSPLHF; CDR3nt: TGTGCCATCAGTGAGTCGACAGGTAATTCACCCCTCCACTTT
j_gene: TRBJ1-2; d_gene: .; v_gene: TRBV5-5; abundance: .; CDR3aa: CASSLDRGNYGYTF; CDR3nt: TGTGCCAGCAGCTTGGACAGAGGGAACTATGGCTACACCTTC
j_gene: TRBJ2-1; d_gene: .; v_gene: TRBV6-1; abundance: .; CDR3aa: CASSEQGTNNEQFF; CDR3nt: TGTGCCAGCAGTGAACAGGGGACCAACAATGAGCAGTTCTTC
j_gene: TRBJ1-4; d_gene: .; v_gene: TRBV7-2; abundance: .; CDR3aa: CASSPDTLNEKLFF; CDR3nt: TGTGCCAGCAGCCCGGACACACTGAATGAAAAACTGTTTTTT
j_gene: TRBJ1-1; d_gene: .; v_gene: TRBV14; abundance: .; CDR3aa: CASSQERGRMVFF; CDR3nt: TGTGCCAGCAGCCAAGAAAGGGGTCGGATGGTTTTCTTT
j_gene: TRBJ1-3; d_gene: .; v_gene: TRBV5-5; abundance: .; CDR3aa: CASSFLPDSSGNTIYF; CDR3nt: TGTGCCAGCAGCTTTTTACCCGACAGCTCTGGAAACACCATATATTTT
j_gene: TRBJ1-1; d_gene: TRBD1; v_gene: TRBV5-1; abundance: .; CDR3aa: CASSLLGTGAETEAFF; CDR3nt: TGCGCCAGCAGCTTGCTTGGGACAGGGGCGGAGACTGAAGCTTTCTTT
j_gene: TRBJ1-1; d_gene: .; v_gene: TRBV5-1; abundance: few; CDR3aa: CASSLGQGRRHLNTEAFF; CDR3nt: TGCGCCAGCAGCTTGGGTCAGGGGCGCCGCCATTTAAACACTGAAGCTTTCTTT
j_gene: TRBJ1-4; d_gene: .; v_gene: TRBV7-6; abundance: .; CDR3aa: CASSSSQTGFEKLFF; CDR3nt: TGTGCCAGCAGCTCGTCCCAAACAGGTTTCGAAAAACTGTTTTTT
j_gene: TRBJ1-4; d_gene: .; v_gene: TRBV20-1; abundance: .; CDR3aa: CSASAAGGNEKLFF; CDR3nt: TGCAGTGCTAGTGCGGCTGGGGGCAATGAAAAACTGTTTTTT
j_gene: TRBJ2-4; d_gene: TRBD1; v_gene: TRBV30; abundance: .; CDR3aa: CAWSPGGVAKNIQYF; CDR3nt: TGTGCCTGGAGCCCAGGGGGAGTCGCCAAAAACATTCAGTACTTC
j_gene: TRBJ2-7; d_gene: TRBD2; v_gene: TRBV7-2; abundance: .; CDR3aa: CASSLSSGFSSYEQYF; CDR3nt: TGTGCCAGCAGCTTATCTAGCGGGTTTAGCTCCTACGAGCAGTACTTC